The sample holds a few counts of the clone carrying this TCR beta chain. Its target is unknown. Thyroid surgery was preceded by no treatment in any patient. The sample belongs to a study of metastatic and nonmetastatic thyroid tumors. Regarding the study as a whole: Reportedly, malignant thyroid tumors had significantly higher TCR beta diversity than benign nodules, in blood and tumor.

Authors' data handling: The study built a papillary thyroid cancer distant-metastasis classifier from CDR3 differences across clinicopathological groups. Using MiXCR, TCRdb re-called clones from the PCR reads. TCRdb's processing, not the study's, gives the V and J calls here. This table has some 40,000 clones, approximately 13% appearing once. The V end lost 3 bases, the J end lost 6 bases, and 19 bases lay between the germline ends. This CDR3 spans 15 amino acids. Germline V gives CDR1 DFQATT, CDR2 SNEGSKA (reference sequence). This chain connects TRBV20-1 to TRBJ2-3, with D maybe TRBD1 (6 bases). Material for sequencing was blood. This TCR was sampled from a female donor with papillary thyroid cancer or a benign thyroid nodule (not recorded which). Some clones in this sample may be carry-over from other donors' samples. The CDR3 bases are TGCAGTGCTAGTTTTCAGGCAGGGGAAGGGGATACGCAGTATTTT. Amino acids: CSASFQAGEGDTQYF.